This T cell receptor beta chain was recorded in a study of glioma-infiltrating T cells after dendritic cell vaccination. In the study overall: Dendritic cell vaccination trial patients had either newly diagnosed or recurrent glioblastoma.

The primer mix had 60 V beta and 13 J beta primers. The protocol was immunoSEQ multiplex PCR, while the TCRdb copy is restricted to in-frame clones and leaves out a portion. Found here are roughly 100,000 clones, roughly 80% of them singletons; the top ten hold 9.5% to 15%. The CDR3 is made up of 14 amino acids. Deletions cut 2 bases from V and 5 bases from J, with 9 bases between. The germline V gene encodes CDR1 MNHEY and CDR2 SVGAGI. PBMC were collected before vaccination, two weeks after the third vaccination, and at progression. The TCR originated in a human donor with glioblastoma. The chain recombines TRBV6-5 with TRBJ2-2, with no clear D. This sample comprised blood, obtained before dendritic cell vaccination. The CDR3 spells CASSYAGRTGELFF. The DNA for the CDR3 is TGTGCCAGCAGTTACGCAGGCCGGACCGGGGAGCTGTTTTTT.